These 14 T cell receptor beta chains were sequenced from one sample in a study of cytomegalovirus exposure and HLA in healthy donors. A multiplex PCR was run with 60 Vbeta primers and 13 Jbeta primers. Sequenced by immunoSEQ multiplex PCR; TCRdb stores in-frame clones only, minus some. In the table there are under 200,000 clones, 81% of which are singletons. Input material: PBMCs. All receptors derive from a middle-aged man in good health and CMV-seropositive.

The chain has TRBV6-5 and TRBJ2-7; 8 nucleotides line up with TRBD2. This CDR3 comprises 13 residues. V dropped 4 bases and J dropped 4; count of bases not matched to a gene: 3. Germline CDR1 is MNHEY and CDR2 is SVGAGI. The DNA for the CDR3 is TGTGCCAGCAGTTTAGCGGGAACTTACGAGCAGTACTTC. Protein product: CASSLAGTYEQYF.

The V gene is TRBV12-5, the J gene TRBJ1-5, with D unclear. This CDR3 has 13 residues. V gave up 4 bases and J gave up 6 bases, with 10 bases separating them. Germline assignment: CDR1 LGHNT and CDR2 FRNRAP. CDR3 in amino acids: CASGWLRGQPQHF. The CDR3 DNA sequence: TGTGCTAGTGGTTGGCTTCGGGGTCAGCCCCAGCATTTT.

This chain connects TRBV19 to TRBJ2-5; a possible D gene is TRBD1 (5 bases). V gave up 4 bases and J gave up 3 bases, with 15 bases separating them. The CDR3 length is 15 residues. CDR1 is LNHDA, CDR2 SQIVND, per germline (reference sequence). CDR3 sequence: CASSRWTKGKETQYF. CDR3 in DNA: TGTGCCAGTAGTAGGTGGACAAAAGGGAAAGAGACCCAGTACTTC.

V usage is TRBV2 and J usage is TRBJ1-3, with 7 bases lining up with TRBD1. The V and J ends lost 5 bases and 4 bases, in that order; junction bases with no gene match: 2. Germline V lookup: CDR1 SNHLY, CDR2 FYNNEI. This CDR3 region has 13 residues. As DNA, the CDR3 is TGTGCCAGCAGTCGACAGGGAGGAAACACCATATATTTT. This encodes CASSRQGGNTIYF.

The chain uses TRBV7-9 and TRBJ1-1; 9 bases are shared with TRBD1. Germline trimming cut 6 bases from V and 1 base from J; bases unmatched to any gene: 3. Germline V gene sequence: CDR1 SEHNR, CDR2 FQNEAQ (reference sequence). The CDR3 is 14 residues long. The CDR3 DNA reads TGTGCCAGCAGGCCGGGACAGGGGAACACTGAAGCTTTCTTT. It is translated as CASRPGQGNTEAFF.

This clone came up a few times. The chain carries TRBV7-3 and TRBJ2-1; 9 bases agree with TRBD2. V dropped 10 bases and J dropped 6; count of bases not matched to a gene: 13. The CDR3 totals 15 residues. The germline V gene has CDR1 SGHTA and CDR2 FQGTGA. CDR3 sequence (DNA): TGTGCCACCGCCTCCGGCGGGGGGGGTCTCAATGAGCAGTTCTTC. It is translated as CATASGGGGLNEQFF.

The chain combines TRBV27 with TRBJ1-5, with D possibly TRBD1 on 6 matching bases. Germline-derived CDR1 and CDR2 are MNHEY and SMNVEV (reference sequence). The CDR3 length is 15 residues. V lost 2 bases and J 4 bases, leaving 12 bases between the germline ends. For the CDR3, the DNA is TGTGCCAGCAGTTTAGCCGGCGACAGGAATCAGCCCCAGCATTTT. This translates into CASSLAGDRNQPQHF.

V and J are TRBV6-1 and TRBJ2-7; a possible D gene is TRBD1 (5 bases). V dropped 4 bases and J dropped 4 bases, with 11 bases sitting between them. The CDR3 runs to 13 residues. Germline V gene sequence: CDR1 MNHNS, CDR2 SASEGT. The DNA of the CDR3 is TGTGCCAGCAGTGTAGTTGGGGCGTACGAGCAGTACTTC. Encoded protein: CASSVVGAYEQYF.

This chain links TRBV6-6 with TRBJ2-7; D is ambiguous. The V gene lost 5 bases and the J gene lost 5 bases, with 7 bases spanning the gap. The CDR3 is 11 amino acids. Germline lookup yields CDR1 MNHNY and CDR2 SVGAGI (reference sequence). CDR3 region: CASSAKHEQYF. The DNA for the CDR3 is TGTGCCAGCAGTGCTAAACACGAGCAGTACTTC.

J is TRBJ2-7 and V is TRBV5-5, with a tentative D call TRBD2 (6 bases). This CDR3 has 15 residues. CDR1 SGHKS and CDR2 YYEKEE come from the germline V gene (reference sequence). Trimming cost V 0 bases and J 4 bases, with 14 bases left between them. CDR3 DNA sequence: TGTGCCAGCAGCTTGGCCGGGGGACCGGGGTACGAGCAGTACTTC. Translation: CASSLAGGPGYEQYF.

The J gene is TRBJ1-6, the V gene TRBV7-3; possibly TRBD1 for D (6 bases). CDR1 SGHTA and CDR2 FQGTGA come from the germline V gene. The CDR3 covers 15 residues. Trimming stripped 2 bases from V and 7 bases from J, with 12 bases between. CDR3 DNA sequence: TGTGCCAGCAGCTTAGATCGGGGGGCGAATTCACCCCTCCACTTT. This encodes CASSLDRGANSPLHF.

This chain joins TRBV5-8 and TRBJ1-6, with a weak D call TRBD1 (5 bases). The CDR3 is 17 amino acids. Germline V gene data show CDR1 as SGHTS and CDR2 as YDEGEE. V was clipped by 2 bases and J by 6 bases, with 18 bases between them. CDR3 nucleotide sequence: TGTGCCAGCAGCTTAACTGGGCAGTCCCAGGGTAATTCACCCCTCCACTTT. This sequence encodes CASSLTGQSQGNSPLHF.

V gene TRBV19 combines with J gene TRBJ2-1; 8 bases are a match to TRBD2. Losses at the gene ends were 3 bases for V and 0 bases for J; bases not matched to a gene: 4. Germline CDR1 and CDR2: LNHDA and SQIVND (reference sequence). The CDR3 is 16 residues long. The CDR3 protein is CASSISSGSSYNEQFF. The CDR3 DNA reads as TGTGCCAGTAGTATCTCCAGCGGGAGCTCCTACAATGAGCAGTTCTTC.

The chain has TRBV28 and TRBJ1-5; D gene uncertain. Trimming removed 2 bases from V and 0 bases from J, with 8 bases in between. Germline V lookup: CDR1 MDHEN, CDR2 SYDVKM. The CDR3 has 15 residues. CDR3 nucleotides: TGTGCCAGCAGTTTAGGAGGATATAGCAATCAGCCCCAGCATTTT. The encoded protein is CASSLGGYSNQPQHF.